Listed here are 27 T cell receptor beta chains from one sample, sequenced in a study of T cells in Graves' hyperthyroidism and ophthalmopathy. Regions amplified from RNA transcripts were the TCR beta CDR3 regions. HTBI primers were the set used in a first-round RT-PCR of the TCR CDR3. TCRdb used MiXCR to reprocess the multiplex PCR reads, holding one entry per CDR3 protein. The profile shows approximately 720,000 distinct CDR3 sequences, over 15% of them singletons. The specimen sequenced was blood. These TCRs come from a woman in her fifties or sixties with Graves' hyperthyroidism that later progressed to Graves' ophthalmopathy.

This clonotype has more than one count but fewer than ten. The V call is TRBV27, the J call TRBJ2-3; D is uncertain. V gave up 4 bases and J gave up 8 bases, with 13 bases separating them. The length of the CDR3 is 13 residues. CDR1 is MNHEY and CDR2 is SMNVEV in the germline V gene (reference sequence). The CDR3 DNA reads as TGTGCCAGCAGTTATTCCCGATTTGGTACGCAGTATTTT. It specifies CASSYSRFGTQYF.

V and J are TRBV7-3 and TRBJ2-1; 7 bases are a match to TRBD2. The CDR3 spans 15 residues. Germline V lookup: CDR1 SGHTA, CDR2 FQGTGA. Trimming cost V 3 bases and J 5 bases; bases outside gene matches: 7. DNA of the CDR3: TGTGCCAGCAGCTTCGGGCTAGCGGACAACAATGAGCAGTTCTTC. This encodes CASSFGLADNNEQFF.

The table lists this clonotype with a few counts. This chain links TRBV18 with TRBJ1-4; D unresolved. Germline V gene sequence: CDR1 KGHSH, CDR2 LQKENI. The CDR3 is 12 amino acids. Trimming stripped 2 bases from V and 8 bases from J, with 6 bases between. CDR3 amino acids: CASSPNREKLFF. CDR3 nucleotides: TGTGCCAGCTCACCAAACAGAGAAAAACTGTTTTTT.

The rearrangement joins TRBV7-9 to TRBJ2-7; the D gene is possibly TRBD1 (6 bases). CDR1 is SEHNR, CDR2 FQNEAQ, per germline (reference sequence). The germline V and J ends were trimmed by 3 bases and 1 base, with 13 bases remaining between them. This CDR3 has 15 residues. CDR3 protein: CASSFDAGESYEQYF. CDR3 sequence (DNA): TGTGCCAGCAGCTTCGATGCAGGGGAGTCCTACGAGCAGTACTTC.

This clonotype was picked up many times. The rearrangement links TRBV3-1 to TRBJ1-1, with 7 positions matching TRBD1. The CDR3 has 14 amino acids. Trimming at V came to 5 bases and at J to 2 bases, leaving 5 bases not matched to a gene. CDR1 and CDR2 from the germline V gene are LGHDT and YNNKEL (reference sequence). This CDR3 is CASSDRQGNTEAFF. CDR3 sequence (DNA): TGTGCCAGCAGCGACCGACAGGGAAACACTGAAGCTTTCTTT.

This clonotype was detected many times. The chain joins TRBV20-1 to TRBJ1-2; D uncertain. Germline lookup yields CDR1 DFQATT and CDR2 SNEGSKA (reference sequence). The CDR3 runs to 13 residues. The V and J ends lost 2 bases and 4 bases respectively, with 11 bases between them. CDR3 protein: CSARPGPPYGYTF. DNA of the CDR3: TGCAGTGCTAGACCCGGACCACCCTATGGCTACACCTTC.

This clonotype was seen repeatedly, ten times or more. The rearrangement links TRBV10-3 to TRBJ1-1; 8 nucleotides line up with TRBD1. CDR1 and CDR2 (germline): ENHRY, SYGVKD. J lost 1 base, V lost 6 bases, and 13 bases had no gene match. This CDR3 is 17 amino acids long. CDR3 amino acids: CAIRGGQGQAGNTEAFF. CDR3 DNA sequence: TGTGCCATCAGGGGTGGACAGGGACAGGCTGGGAACACTGAAGCTTTCTTT.

The table lists this clonotype with a few counts. This sequence joins TRBV7-6 and TRBJ1-6, with D maybe TRBD1 (6 bases). CDR3 length: 17 amino acids. Looked up from germline, CDR1 is SGHVS and CDR2 is FNYEAQ. The ends were cut back, 1 base at V and 6 bases at J, with 16 bases in the middle. CDR3 in amino acids: CASSLGRGGSRNSPLHF. The DNA for the CDR3 is TGTGCCAGCAGCTTAGGGAGGGGGGGTTCTCGTAATTCACCCCTCCACTTT.

This clonotype was seen a handful of times. The chain uses TRBV24-1 and TRBJ2-5; 10 nucleotides line up with TRBD2. CDR1 and CDR2 (germline): KGHDR, SFDVKD. This CDR3 region has 14 residues. With V trimmed by 7 bases and J by 4 bases, 5 bases remained unmatched. Here the CDR3 reads CATRGTSVGETQYF. CDR3 nucleotide sequence: TGTGCCACCAGAGGGACTAGCGTCGGAGAGACCCAGTACTTC.

The sample holds a few counts of this clonotype. The rearrangement joins TRBV11-2 to TRBJ2-6, with D possibly being TRBD1 or TRBD2 (5 bases each). There are 16 residues in the CDR3. The germline V gene has CDR1 SGHAT and CDR2 FQNNGV. V lost 6 bases and J 0 bases, leaving 12 bases between the germline ends. The CDR3 nucleotides read TGTGCCAGCAGTCCGGGACGTACCTCTGGGGCCAACGTCCTGACTTTC. Translated, it gives CASSPGRTSGANVLTF.

This chain joins TRBV12-3 or TRBV12-4 and TRBJ2-3, with TRBD2 matching over 13 bases. Trimming took 6 bases from V and 4 from J; bases not matched to a gene: 7. The CDR3 covers 16 residues. Here the CDR3 reads CASRVTSGGVSDTQYF. CDR3 nucleotides: TGTGCCAGCAGGGTAACTAGCGGGGGGGTTTCAGATACGCAGTATTTT.

This clonotype was detected only a few times. The junction does not match germline at one end; this may be a read error. The chain carries TRBV20-1 and TRBJ1-2, with unresolved D. Germline V CDR1 and CDR2: DFQATT, SNEGSKA (reference sequence). The CDR3 runs 13 residues. This CDR3 reads CSARETSNYCYTF. The CDR3 DNA reads TGCAGTGCTAGAGAGACAAGTAACTATTGCTACACCTTC.

The rearrangement uses TRBV6-4 and TRBJ2-1; D gene ambiguous. The germline CDR1 and CDR2 sequences are MRHNA and SNTAGT. Trimming cost V 0 bases and J 4 bases, with 10 bases left between them. The CDR3 spans 15 residues. The CDR3 region has the DNA TGTGCCAGCAGTGACTCAGGTCACTCTTACAATGAGCAGTTCTTC. Translated: CASSDSGHSYNEQFF.

The chain has TRBV18 and TRBJ1-6, with D possibly being TRBD1 (6 bases). V was cut by 5 bases and J by 7 bases, with 12 bases left in between. CDR3 length: 14 amino acids. Per germline, CDR1 KGHSH and CDR2 LQKENI. CDR3 in DNA: TGTGCCAGCTCAACCGGGGGGCGAAATTCACCCCTCCACTTT. Amino acid sequence: CASSTGGRNSPLHF.

This clonotype was seen repeatedly, ten times or more. The rearrangement links TRBV6-1 to TRBJ1-1; possible D gene TRBD1, 5 bases. The V gene's germline CDR1 is MNHNS and CDR2 SASEGT. The CDR3 has 14 residues. Trimming left V 6 bases short and J 4 bases short, with 15 bases between. CDR3: CASSYGGSGTEAFF. In DNA form, the CDR3 reads TGTGCCAGCAGCTATGGGGGATCGGGCACTGAAGCTTTCTTT.

To note about this clonotype: The conserved phenylalanine or tryptophan is not found at the CDR3 terminus, so this likely reflects a read error. V and J are TRBV19 and TRBJ1-1, with 9 bases lining up with TRBD1. J gave up 4 bases and V 5 bases, and 11 bases lay outside the gene matches. The CDR3 spans 16 residues. Looked up from germline, CDR1 is LNHDA and CDR2 is SQIVND (reference sequence). CDR3 sequence (DNA): TGTGCCAGTAGTCCACGGACAGGGGCTTTAGGCACTGAAGCTTTCCTT. This gives the protein CASSPRTGALGTEAFL.

This clonotype came up many times. The chain employs TRBV27 and TRBJ1-5; D remains ambiguous. The germline V gene encodes CDR1 MNHEY and CDR2 SMNVEV (reference sequence). This CDR3 has 14 residues. The germline V and J ends were trimmed by 3 bases and 3 bases, with 9 bases remaining between them. DNA for the CDR3: TGTGCCAGCAGTTTGGGAGGGTTCAATCAGCCCCAGCATTTT. Its protein product is CASSLGGFNQPQHF.

In this sample, this clonotype turned up a few times. V gene TRBV5-5 combines with J gene TRBJ1-1; the D gene is possibly TRBD1 (5 bases). The germline gives CDR1 SGHKS, CDR2 YYEKEE (reference sequence). The CDR3 runs 17 residues. V lost 4 bases and J lost 3, with 22 bases in between. The CDR3 reads CASSQSRWGEFDTEAFF. The CDR3 nucleotides read TGTGCCAGCAGCCAATCCCGGTGGGGGGAATTCGACACTGAAGCTTTCTTT.

The genes are TRBV6-2 or TRBV6-3 and TRBJ1-1; D remains unclear. V was shortened by 8 bases and J by 4 bases, with 17 bases between the two germline ends. Germline loops: CDR1 MNHEY, CDR2 SVGEGT. The CDR3 runs 14 residues. CDR3 in DNA: TGTGCCAGCCGTCTCGACCCTGCGAGCACTGAAGCTTTCTTT. It yields the protein CASRLDPASTEAFF.

This clonotype was counted ten times or more. The V gene is TRBV20-1, the J gene TRBJ1-1; 10 positions match TRBD1. The CDR3 sequence is 15 residues long. The V segment lost 3 bases and the J segment 4 bases; nucleotides outside the gene matches: 8. Germline-derived CDR1 and CDR2 are DFQATT and SNEGSKA (reference sequence). The CDR3 here is CSARGGQGSGTEAFF. In DNA, the CDR3 is TGCAGTGCTAGGGGGGGACAGGGGTCGGGCACTGAAGCTTTCTTT.

This clonotype was observed once. The V call is TRBV27, the J call TRBJ2-6, with D perhaps TRBD1 (6 bases). The germline gives CDR1 MNHEY, CDR2 SMNVEV (reference sequence). The length of the CDR3 is 17 residues. V was pared by 5 bases and J by 0 bases, with 14 bases between. DNA of the CDR3: TGTGCCAGCAGTCCGAGAGGACAGCCCTCTGGGGCCAACGTCCTGACTTTC. It codes for CASSPRGQPSGANVLTF.

This clonotype occurred a few times. The chain combines TRBV29-1 with TRBJ1-1, with D uncertain. This CDR3 region has 12 residues. In germline, CDR1 is SQVTM, CDR2 ANQGSEA. V lost 6 bases to trimming and J lost 1 base, with 9 bases between them. CDR3 protein: CSVGSANTEAFF. For the CDR3, the DNA is TGCAGCGTGGGATCGGCGAACACTGAAGCTTTCTTT.

The rearrangement joins TRBV6-1 to TRBJ1-2; no clear D. CDR1 and CDR2 from the germline V gene are MNHNS and SASEGT. This CDR3 comprises 15 residues. Trimming shortened V by 3 bases and J by 6 bases, and 17 bases separated the two germline ends. Here the CDR3 DNA reads TGTGCCAGCAGTGATACAGAGGGAGTCGAGAATGGCTACACCTTC. Translated: CASSDTEGVENGYTF.

This clonotype came up a few times. The V call is TRBV7-9, the J call TRBJ1-3; no clear D gene. V was cut by 2 bases and J by 2 bases, with 13 bases left in between. Germline V lookup: CDR1 SEHNR, CDR2 FQNEAQ (reference sequence). This CDR3 is built from 16 residues. This CDR3 is CASSLTLRLPGNTIYF. The DNA for the CDR3 is TGTGCCAGCAGCTTAACCCTTAGACTGCCTGGAAACACCATATATTTT.

This clonotype occurred a few times. The junction and the germline gene differ at one end; a read error may be behind it. The genes are TRBV7-7 and TRBJ2-3; no clear D gene. The CDR3 loop spans 15 amino acids. Germline assignment: CDR1 SSHAT and CDR2 FNYEAQ (reference sequence). The CDR3 loop reads CASSPSLVDPYAQYF. The CDR3 nucleotides read TGTGCTAGCAGCCCCTCCTTAGTTGACCCGTACGCGCAGTATTTT.

This clonotype was counted at least ten times. The genes are TRBV5-1 and TRBJ2-5; D is ambiguous. V was trimmed by 0 bases and J by 0 bases, leaving 9 bases between them. Germline V gene lookup returns CDR1 SGHRS and CDR2 YFSETQ. CDR3 length: 15 amino acids. The CDR3 DNA is TGCGCCAGCAGCTTGGTAGGAACGTACCAAGAGACCCAGTACTTC. Amino acid sequence: CASSLVGTYQETQYF. Full variable domain (outside the CDR3, taken from reference TRBV5-1 and TRBJ2-5): KAGVTQTPRYLIKTRGQQVTLSCSPISGHRSVSWYQQTPGQGLQFLFEYFSETQRNKGNFPGRFSGRQFSNSRSEMNVSTLELGDSALYLCASSLVGTYQETQYFGPGTRLLVL.

The chain links TRBV24-1 to TRBJ2-3; no definite D call. Germline V CDR1 and CDR2: KGHDR, SFDVKD. The CDR3 is 15 residues long. Deletions cut 5 bases from V and 6 bases from J, with 17 bases between. In DNA form, the CDR3 reads TGTGCCACCAGTGCCTTGGACGGGCGCTCGGATACGCAGTATTTT. This encodes CATSALDGRSDTQYF.